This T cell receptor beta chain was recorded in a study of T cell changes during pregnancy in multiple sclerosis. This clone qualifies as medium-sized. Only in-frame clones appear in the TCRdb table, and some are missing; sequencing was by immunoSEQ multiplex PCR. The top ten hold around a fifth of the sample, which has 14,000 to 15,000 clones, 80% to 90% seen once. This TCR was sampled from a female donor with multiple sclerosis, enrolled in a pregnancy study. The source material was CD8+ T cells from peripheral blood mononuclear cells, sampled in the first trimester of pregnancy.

The CDR3 loop is CASSKPFRDRDGGADTQYF. In nucleotides, the CDR3 is TGTGCCAGCAGCAAACCCTTCCGGGACAGGGATGGTGGTGCAGATACGCAGTATTTT. This sequence joins TRBV21-1 and TRBJ2-3; TRBD1 is the table's D call and was not checked against the DNA. TRBV21-1 is a documented pseudogene. The CDR3 is 19 residues long.